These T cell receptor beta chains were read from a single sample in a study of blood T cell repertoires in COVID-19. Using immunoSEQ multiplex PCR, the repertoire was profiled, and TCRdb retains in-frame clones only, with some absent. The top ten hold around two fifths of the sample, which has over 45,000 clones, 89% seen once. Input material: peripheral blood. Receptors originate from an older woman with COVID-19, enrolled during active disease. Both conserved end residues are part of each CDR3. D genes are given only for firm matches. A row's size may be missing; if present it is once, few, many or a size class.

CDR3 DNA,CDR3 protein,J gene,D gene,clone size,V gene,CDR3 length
TGTGCCAGCAGCCACACTACAGGGCGCACTGAAGCTTTCTTT,CASSHTTGRTEAFF,TRBJ1-1,.,.,TRBV3-1/TRBV3-2,14
TGTGCCAGCAGTACGGTCCCACCCCTCCACTTT,CASSTVPPLHF,TRBJ1-6,.,.,TRBV28,11
TGTGCCAGCAGTCTTCTCCCTCGCTCTGGAAACACCATATATTTT,CASSLLPRSGNTIYF,TRBJ1-3,.,.,TRBV6-5,15
TGTGCCACCAGCCGGACAGGGCGGTGGGAGACCCAGTACTTC,CATSRTGRWETQYF,TRBJ2-5,TRBD1,.,TRBV15,14
TGTGCCAGCAGCGACCGAAGAGGAGACGGTGAGTTCTTC,CASSDRRGDGEFF,TRBJ2-1,.,.,TRBV5-4,13
TGTGCCTGGAGCAAGCTTAGGGCAGGGCCTGAAGCTTTCTTT,CAWSKLRAGPEAFF,TRBJ1-1,.,.,TRBV30,14
TGTGCCACCAGTGATTCCGGACAGACAGGAGAGACCCAGTACTTC,CATSDSGQTGETQYF,TRBJ2-5,.,.,TRBV24-1,15
TGTGCCATCCGGGACAGTGTAACCTACGAGCAGTACTTC,CAIRDSVTYEQYF,TRBJ2-7,TRBD1,.,TRBV10-3,13
TGTGCCAGCAGTTACCGAGGGCTCCTCCACTTT,CASSYRGLLHF,TRBJ1-6,.,.,TRBV6-5,11
TGTGCTAGTGGTTTAAGCCCGGCTAGCGGGAGCAATGAGCAGTTCTTC,CASGLSPASGSNEQFF,TRBJ2-1,TRBD2,.,TRBV12-5,16
TGTGCCAGCAGCAGGGACTTGCGAAACGAGCAGTACTTC,CASSRDLRNEQYF,TRBJ2-7,.,.,TRBV5-4,13
TGTGCCAGCAGCTACCCAATGGGGGCGCGGACTGAAGCTTTCTTT,CASSYPMGARTEAFF,TRBJ1-1,.,.,TRBV7-9,15
TGTGCCAGCTCACCCTGGATGGGGCGCGCGAACACCGGGGAGCTGTTTTTT,CASSPWMGRANTGELFF,TRBJ2-2,.,.,TRBV18,17
TGTGCCAGCAGCCGGGAGGGCGGGAGCGTTGACACCGGGGAGCTGTTTTTT,CASSREGGSVDTGELFF,TRBJ2-2,TRBD2,.,TRBV5-5,17
TGTGCCAGCAGCCAAGTGGAGGGCAAGGGGTCAGGGACCCAGTACTTC,CASSQVEGKGSGTQYF,TRBJ2-5,.,.,TRBV14,16
TGTGCCAGCAGTTACAGGGGGCGCGCTGAAGCTTTCTTT,CASSYRGRAEAFF,TRBJ1-1,TRBD1,.,TRBV12-3/TRBV12-4,13
TGTGCCAGCAGCGGTGTTCCCGCGGGGCCCCAGCATTTT,CASSGVPAGPQHF,TRBJ1-5,.,.,TRBV6-5,13
TGTGCCAGCTCACCACCCAGGGGGGCTCAGCCTACCGGGGAGCTGTTTTTT,CASSPPRGAQPTGELFF,TRBJ2-2,.,.,TRBV18,17
TGCGCCAGCAGCGCCGAATCCGGAGGATATGGCTACACCTTC,CASSAESGGYGYTF,TRBJ1-2,.,.,TRBV5-1,14
TGCGCCAGCAGCCATTGGACAGAGAACACTGAAGCTTTCTTT,CASSHWTENTEAFF,TRBJ1-1,.,once,TRBV5-1,14
TGTGCCAGCAGCCACCAGGGGGCTGTAGGCACTGAAGCTTTCTTT,CASSHQGAVGTEAFF,TRBJ1-1,TRBD1,.,TRBV5-6,15
TGTGCCAGCAGCTTAGATCCTCGGGGGCCCCTCCACTTT,CASSLDPRGPLHF,TRBJ1-6,.,.,TRBV11-2,13
TGTGCCAGCAGCTCTACTAGTTTCCACGAGCAGTACTTC,CASSSTSFHEQYF,TRBJ2-7,.,.,TRBV6-5,13
TGTGCCAGCAGTTTAATAGTAGTGCGTGGCTACACCTTC,CASSLIVVRGYTF,TRBJ1-2,.,few,TRBV28,13
TGTGCCTGGAGCGTGGGGGGGACCACTGAAGCTTTCTTT,CAWSVGGTTEAFF,TRBJ1-1,.,.,TRBV30,13
TGTGCCAGCAGTTACCGCGGGGGCGCCTACAATGAGCAGTTCTTC,CASSYRGGAYNEQFF,TRBJ2-1,.,.,TRBV6-2/TRBV6-3,15
TGTGCCAGCAGTCTCCCAACGGGTCCCAATGAGCAGTTCTTC,CASSLPTGPNEQFF,TRBJ2-1,.,once,TRBV6-6,14
TGTGCCAGCAGCTTAGATCGGGAGGGGGCGAACTATGGCTACACCTTC,CASSLDREGANYGYTF,TRBJ1-2,TRBD1,.,TRBV11-2,16
TGTGCCAGTCGACATAACACTGAAGCTTTCTTT,CASRHNTEAFF,TRBJ1-1,.,.,TRBV19,11
TGTGCCAGCAGCACTCTAGCGGCATCCTACAATGAGCAGTTCTTC,CASSTLAASYNEQFF,TRBJ2-1,TRBD2,.,TRBV7-2,15
TGTGCCAGCAGCGCCCTAGGGGACTCCGGCTATGGCTACACCTTC,CASSALGDSGYGYTF,TRBJ1-2,.,.,TRBV7-9,15
TGTGCCAGCGACTCCGGGACAGCGGCTGAACCCCTCCACTTT,CASDSGTAAEPLHF,TRBJ1-6,TRBD1,.,TRBV11-3,14
TGCGCCAGCAGCTTTGGTCCGGGAGAGGGTGCAGAGACCCAGTACTTC,CASSFGPGEGAETQYF,TRBJ2-5,.,once,TRBV5-1,16
TGTGCCAGCAGTAAACAGGGGGATCAGCCCCAGCATTTT,CASSKQGDQPQHF,TRBJ1-5,TRBD1,.,TRBV2,13
TGCGCCAGCAGCCAACCGGGACAGCTAGCTAACTATGGCTACACCTTC,CASSQPGQLANYGYTF,TRBJ1-2,TRBD1,.,TRBV4-1,16
TGTGCCATCAGCGGACTAGCGGAACCCAATGAGCAGTTCTTC,CAISGLAEPNEQFF,TRBJ2-1,TRBD2,.,TRBV10-3,14
TGTGCCAGCAGCTCCGGGACAGATCAACAAGAGACCCAGTACTTC,CASSSGTDQQETQYF,TRBJ2-5,TRBD1,.,TRBV5-4,15
TGTGCCACCAGTGACCGGGACAGGGAGTACGAGCAGTACTTC,CATSDRDREYEQYF,TRBJ2-7,TRBD1,.,TRBV24-1,14
TGTGCCAGCAGTCTGTCCGGGACTAGCGGGAGTAGGGAGCAGTACTTC,CASSLSGTSGSREQYF,TRBJ2-7,TRBD2,.,TRBV28,16
TGTGCCATCAGTGGACCCCCCAGGGGAGCTGGGGCCAACGTCCTGACTTTC,CAISGPPRGAGANVLTF,TRBJ2-6,.,.,TRBV10-3,17
TGTGCCACCAGCAGAGATAGAGGGACCGGGGAGCTGTTTTTT,CATSRDRGTGELFF,TRBJ2-2,.,.,TRBV15,14
TGTGCCAGCAGTGACGGTGCGGGGGGGTCATATGAGCAGTTCTTC,CASSDGAGGSYEQFF,TRBJ2-1,TRBD2,.,TRBV6-1,15
TGTGCCAGCACGGGCGGACTGGGCTATGGCTACACCTTC,CASTGGLGYGYTF,TRBJ1-2,.,.,TRBV27,13
TGTGCCAGCCCCGAGGGGACAGGGGGCACTGATACGCAGTATTTT,CASPEGTGGTDTQYF,TRBJ2-3,TRBD1,.,TRBV5-8,15
TGTGCCAGCTCAGGGAGGCAGGCCTTCCACGAGCAGTACTTC,CASSGRQAFHEQYF,TRBJ2-7,.,.,TRBV18,14
TGTGCCAGCAGCAAGAGCGGGGGGGTTGAGCAGTTCTTC,CASSKSGGVEQFF,TRBJ2-1,TRBD2,once,TRBV7-7,13
TGTGCCAGCAGGATCTTCGGGACTCACAATGAGCAGTTCTTC,CASRIFGTHNEQFF,TRBJ2-1,.,.,TRBV6-5,14
TGTGCCAGCAGCTCGCTAGCGGGGGGACTCGAGCAGTACTTC,CASSSLAGGLEQYF,TRBJ2-7,TRBD2,.,TRBV11-2,14
TGTGCCAGCAGCTCCTTGACAGGGACTGAGCAGTTCTTC,CASSSLTGTEQFF,TRBJ2-1,TRBD1,few,TRBV11-3,13